This paragraph covers one T cell receptor (beta chain) sequence. The sample originates from a study of blood T cell repertoires in COVID-19. Study-wide background: Samples taken during acute and convalescent COVID-19 were collected in the United States, Italy and Spain. PBMCs, B-cell-depleted T cells, or T cells were the source of the cDNA or gDNA that made up the material.

Germline V gene data show CDR1 as LNHDA and CDR2 as SQIVND (reference sequence). Trimming at V came to 6 bases and at J to 1 base, leaving 6 bases not matched to a gene. The length of the CDR3 is 15 residues. Authors' data handling: The authors estimated nucleated cell counts from reference gene primer amplification. The data were produced by immunoSEQ multiplex PCR, yet TCRdb's version contains in-frame clones alone and is incomplete. V, J and clone size derive from that table, while D and trimming were established from the DNA sequence. The table includes about 100,000 clones, 80% to 95% detected once.

This clonotype was obtained from a man aged 45-65 years with active COVID-19. The sequenced sample was peripheral blood. V and J are TRBV19 and TRBJ2-5; TRBD2 matches at 9 bases. The CDR3: CASSDSGSAQETQYF. Here the CDR3 DNA reads TGTGCCAGTAGCGATAGCGGGAGTGCCCAAGAGACCCAGTACTTC.